The 25 T cell receptor beta chains reported below all come from one sample, sequenced in a study (dated by TCRdb to about 2015). The method was 5' RACE. Sequenced on an Illumina MiSeq. TCRdb reprocessed the public reads (quality trimming at Q25 with fastp, clone calling with MiXCR) and kept in-frame beta chains. Rows are combined by CDR3 protein, so each entry shows the most common genes and DNA. The sample includes 62,000 or so distinct CDR3 sequences, with about 20% observed a single time. The top ten constitute under 3.5% of the sample. Sequenced sample: memory CD4+ T cells sorted from a lymph node. Read against the paper, the sample's cell subset or site label means: memory CD4+ T cells, CD4+CD45RO+CD25-. The origin of the receptors is a female donor with breast cancer.

The chain links TRBV20-1 to TRBJ2-3; D remains unclear. CDR3 length: 13 amino acids. V lost 3 bases to trimming and J lost 2 bases, with 9 bases between them. Per the germline V gene, CDR1 is DFQATT and CDR2 is SNEGSKA (reference sequence). The CDR3 sequence is CSASTRTTDTQYF. CDR3 nucleotide sequence: TGCAGTGCTAGTACGCGGACCACAGATACGCAGTATTTT.

This clonotype was detected only a few times. This rearrangement joins TRBV7-2 to TRBJ2-3, with 8 bases that match TRBD2. The CDR3 loop spans 15 amino acids. The V gene's germline CDR1 is SGHTA and CDR2 FQGNSA. V was pared by 1 base and J by 4 bases, with 4 bases of the junction left unmatched. CDR3 nucleotide sequence: TGTGCCAGCAGCTTAGTCGGGAGGGAGTCAGATACGCAGTATTTT. This codes for CASSLVGRESDTQYF.

This clonotype was picked up a small number of times. The chain links TRBV14 to TRBJ1-6; D is ambiguous. The germline gives CDR1 SGHDN, CDR2 FVKESK. The length of the CDR3 is 13 residues. V shed 2 bases and J shed 7 bases, with 6 bases lying between them. The CDR3 nucleotides read TGTGCCAGCAGCCAACAAGCCAATTCACCCCTCCACTTT. It specifies CASSQQANSPLHF.

This chain connects TRBV5-6 to TRBJ2-6; TRBD2 matches 10 bases. Germline V gene sequence: CDR1 SGHDT, CDR2 YYEEEE. Germline trimming cut 4 bases from V and 4 bases from J; bases unmatched to any gene: 8. The CDR3 has 17 amino acids. The CDR3 loop is CASSIPLAGVGANVLTF. For the CDR3, the DNA is TGTGCCAGCAGCATACCGCTAGCGGGAGTCGGGGCCAACGTCCTGACTTTC.

The chain has TRBV6-5 and TRBJ2-5, with D uncertain. The V end was cut by 6 bases, the J end by 2 bases, with 10 bases between. The germline gives CDR1 MNHEY, CDR2 SVGAGI. The CDR3 covers 13 residues. As DNA, the CDR3 is TGTGCCAGCAGACGCACAGCGCAAGAGACCCAGTACTTC. It yields the protein CASRRTAQETQYF.

This chain connects TRBV20-1 to TRBJ2-3; 10 bases agree with TRBD2. The junction had 6 bases not matched to a gene; V was cut back by 3 bases and J by 3 bases. The germline V gene encodes CDR1 DFQATT and CDR2 SNEGSKA (reference sequence). The CDR3 length is 15 residues. The CDR3 DNA reads TGCAGTGCTAGGCCGGGACTAGCGAAGACAGATACGCAGTATTTT. Translation: CSARPGLAKTDTQYF.

This clonotype has more than one count but fewer than ten. The chain has TRBV20-1 and TRBJ1-2, with 9 bases aligning to TRBD1. V was pared by 0 bases and J by 7 bases, with 6 bases of the junction left unmatched. The germline gives CDR1 DFQATT, CDR2 SNEGSKA (reference sequence). This CDR3 comprises 14 residues. For the CDR3, the DNA is TGCAGTGCTAGAGATAGTACAGGGGGCCTTGGCTACACCTTC. Protein sequence: CSARDSTGGLGYTF.

Comment on this clonotype: This likely comes from a read error, as the CDR3 has no conserved phenylalanine or tryptophan at its end. The chain has TRBV24-1 and TRBJ1-5, with 9 bases matching TRBD1. This CDR3 region has 14 residues. Germline-derived CDR1 and CDR2 are KGHDR and SFDVKD. V trimming: 6 bases; J trimming: 3 bases; junction bases outside the gene matches: 2. CDR3: CATSRTGDNQPQHS. CDR3 sequence (DNA): TGTGCCACCAGTAGGACAGGGGACAATCAGCCCCAGCATTCT.

The CDR3 DNA is TGCAGCGTTGTTGGGCAGGGGCGCACAGATACGCAGTATTTT. It specifies CSVVGQGRTDTQYF. The chain is built from TRBV29-1 and TRBJ2-3; D is possibly TRBD1 (6 bases). This CDR3 contains 14 residues. CDR1 is SQVTM, CDR2 ANQGSEA, per germline. Between the trimmed V and J ends, which lost 4 bases and 1 base, there was a span of 12 bases.

In its sample, this clonotype was seen many times. The chain joins TRBV5-1 to TRBJ1-1, with 9 bases aligning to TRBD1. The germline gives CDR1 SGHRS, CDR2 YFSETQ. This CDR3 spans 16 amino acids. J was trimmed by 1 base and V by 0 bases; bases with no gene match: 4. CDR3 bases: TGCGCCAGCAGCTTGGCCGGGGACAGGGAGAACACTGAAGCTTTCTTT. It yields the protein CASSLAGDRENTEAFF. The variable domain in full, with the rest retrieved from reference TRBV5-1 and TRBJ1-1, is KAGVTQTPRYLIKTRGQQVTLSCSPISGHRSVSWYQQTPGQGLQFLFEYFSETQRNKGNFPGRFSGRQFSNSRSEMNVSTLELGDSALYLCASSLAGDRENTEAFFGQGTRLTVV.

The rearrangement links TRBV6-5 to TRBJ2-3, with 8 bases fitting TRBD2. This CDR3 spans 16 amino acids. The V gene's germline CDR1 is MNHEY and CDR2 SVGAGI. After removal of 5 bases from V and 3 bases from J, the junction contained 10 bases not matched to a gene. As DNA, the CDR3 is TGTGCCAGCAGTCGGACGAGCGGGAGTGTAACAGATACGCAGTATTTT. Its protein is CASSRTSGSVTDTQYF.

This clonotype was observed a few times. J is TRBJ2-1 and V is TRBV27, with unresolved D. V was shortened by 5 bases and J by 9 bases, with 8 bases between the two germline ends. The CDR3 contains 11 residues. In germline, CDR1 is MNHEY, CDR2 SMNVEV (reference sequence). The CDR3 protein is CASSRWGEQFF. The CDR3 region has the DNA TGTGCCAGCAGTCGGTGGGGTGAGCAGTTCTTC.

In its sample, this clonotype was seen many times. The chain uses TRBV6-6 and TRBJ1-5; D unresolved. V was clipped by 3 bases and J by 11 bases, with 17 bases between them. CDR3 length: 14 amino acids. The V gene's germline CDR1 is MNHNY and CDR2 SVGAGI (reference sequence). The DNA of the CDR3 is TGTGCCAGCAGTTATAACCCGGAGCAATCAGCCCAGCATTTT. This sequence encodes CASSYNPEQSAQHF.

This clonotype occurred a few times. This chain uses TRBV29-1 with TRBJ2-4, with 8 bases matching TRBD1. Germline V gene lookup returns CDR1 SQVTM and CDR2 ANQGSEA. The J segment lost 8 bases and the V segment lost 4 bases, leaving 4 bases of the junction unmatched. CDR3 length: 12 amino acids. The CDR3 sequence is CSVAGGSDIQYF. In nucleotides, the CDR3 is TGCAGCGTTGCAGGGGGCAGTGACATTCAGTACTTC.

On this clonotype itself: One junction end disagrees with the germline gene, perhaps due to a read error. The chain uses TRBV5-1 and TRBJ1-1; TRBD1 matches at 7 bases. CDR1 and CDR2 (germline): SGHRS, YFSETQ. This CDR3 contains 14 residues. CDR3 sequence (DNA): TGCGCCAGCAGCACCGGACAGGCGGGAACTGGAGCTTTCTTT. Protein product: CASSTGQAGTGAFF. The variable domain in full, completed from reference TRBV5-1 and TRBJ1-1, reads KAGVTQTPRYLIKTRGQQVTLSCSPISGHRSVSWYQQTPGQGLQFLFEYFSETQRNKGNFPGRFSGRQFSNSRSEMNVSTLELGDSALYLCASSTGQAGTGAFFGQGTRLTVV.

The chain links TRBV5-1 to TRBJ2-5; TRBD1 matches 10 bases. After removal of 4 bases from V and 3 bases from J, the junction contained 3 bases not matched to a gene. Germline V lookup: CDR1 SGHRS, CDR2 YFSETQ. The CDR3 has 14 amino acids. The CDR3 DNA is TGCGCCAGCAGCCAGGGGACAGGGGAAGAGACCCAGTACTTC. It yields the protein CASSQGTGEETQYF. The full variable domain, its missing parts supplied by reference TRBV5-1 and TRBJ2-5, is KAGVTQTPRYLIKTRGQQVTLSCSPISGHRSVSWYQQTPGQGLQFLFEYFSETQRNKGNFPGRFSGRQFSNSRSEMNVSTLELGDSALYLCASSQGTGEETQYFGPGTRLLVL.

This clonotype was seen more than once but under ten times. CDR3 sequence reads: CASSLGGRANTGELFF. CDR3 nucleotides: TGTGCCAGCAGCTTAGGTGGGAGGGCGAACACCGGGGAGCTGTTTTTT. The V gene is TRBV7-2, the J gene TRBJ2-2; TRBD2 agrees at 7 bases. Trimming at V came to 1 base and at J to 0 bases, leaving 2 bases not matched to a gene. CDR1 and CDR2 (germline): SGHTA, FQGNSA. The CDR3 contains 16 residues.

This clonotype has only a few counts. The chain carries TRBV7-2 and TRBJ2-3; 10 nucleotides line up with TRBD2. This CDR3 region has 12 residues. Germline CDR1 is SGHTA and CDR2 is FQGNSA. CDR3 coding DNA: TGTGCGGCTAGCGGGAGAACAGATACGCAGTATTTT. It translates to CAASGRTDTQYF.

This clonotype has just a few counts. The V call is TRBV9, the J call TRBJ2-7, with D perhaps given as TRBD1 or TRBD2 (5 bases each). The CDR3 loop spans 15 amino acids. V was clipped by 2 bases and J by 5 bases, with 17 bases between them. Germline V gene lookup returns CDR1 SGDLS and CDR2 YYNGEE. The CDR3 loop reads CASSVFSGHSDEQYF. The CDR3 nucleotides are TGTGCCAGCAGCGTTTTCTCGGGGCATTCGGACGAGCAGTACTTC. The full variable domain, its missing parts supplied by reference TRBV9 and TRBJ2-7, is DSGVTQTPKHLITATGQRVTLRCSPRSGDLSVYWYQQSLDQGLQFLIQYYNGEERAKGNILERFSAQQFPDLHSELNLSSLELGDSALYFCASSVFSGHSDEQYFGPGTRLTVT.

The chain employs TRBV6-1 and TRBJ2-1, with unresolved D. Deletions cut 4 bases from V and 9 bases from J, with 13 bases between. The CDR3 has 13 amino acids. Per germline, CDR1 MNHNS and CDR2 SASEGT. The CDR3 DNA is TGTGCCAGCAGTGGGCCACTTGATGGTGAGCAGTTCTTC. It encodes CASSGPLDGEQFF.

The genes are TRBV12-3 or TRBV12-4 and TRBJ1-4, with 7 bases matching TRBD1. This CDR3 has 14 amino acids. J gave up 8 bases and V 5 bases, and 8 bases lay outside the gene matches. For the CDR3, the DNA is TGTGCCAGCAGTGCCTACAGGGGTGGAGAAAAACTGTTTTTT. Translated, it gives CASSAYRGGEKLFF.

This clonotype was detected only a few times. The rearrangement joins TRBV24-1 to TRBJ1-1; 8 bases match TRBD1. Germline V gene lookup returns CDR1 KGHDR and CDR2 SFDVKD. The V segment lost 3 bases and the J segment 5 bases; nucleotides outside the gene matches: 1. The CDR3 contains 13 residues. The CDR3 sequence: CATSDRQGTEAFF. For the CDR3, the DNA is TGTGCCACCAGTGATCGACAGGGGACTGAAGCTTTCTTT.

This clonotype was observed a handful of times. The chain combines TRBV10-3 with TRBJ2-1; 9 bases are shared with TRBD1. The V segment lost 5 bases and the J segment 8 bases; nucleotides outside the gene matches: 16. Germline V gene lookup returns CDR1 ENHRY and CDR2 SYGVKD. This CDR3 contains 17 residues. The CDR3 nucleotides read TGTGCCATCAGTCCCTCCTTAACCGGGACAGGGACCGATGAGCAGTTCTTC. Translated, it gives CAISPSLTGTGTDEQFF.

The V call is TRBV20-1, the J call TRBJ1-6; 9 bases are a match to TRBD1. The J segment lost 4 bases and the V segment lost 4 bases, leaving 8 bases of the junction unmatched. CDR1 is DFQATT, CDR2 SNEGSKA, per germline (reference sequence). The CDR3 has 16 residues. The CDR3 region is CSAMGQGEDYNSPLHF. The CDR3 DNA sequence: TGCAGTGCTATGGGACAGGGCGAGGATTATAATTCACCCCTCCACTTT.

This clonotype showed up just a few times. V and J are TRBV5-1 and TRBJ1-6; D is uncertain. Germline CDR1 and CDR2: SGHRS and YFSETQ. V was pared by 0 bases and J by 7 bases, with 23 bases between. This CDR3 is 19 amino acids long. The CDR3 DNA follows: TGCGCCAGCAGCTTGGGCAGGACCGGGAGTAACGGACCAAATTCACCCCTCCACTTT. Its protein is CASSLGRTGSNGPNSPLHF.